This T cell receptor beta chain was identified during a study of blood T cell repertoires in COVID-19. The V and J ends lost 0 bases and 6 bases, in that order; junction bases with no gene match: 6. This CDR3 has 15 amino acids. CDR1 is SGDLS, CDR2 YYNGEE, per germline. Sequencing was performed with immunoSEQ multiplex PCR; in TCRdb, only in-frame clones are kept and a portion is missing. The table lists 350,000 to 550,000 clones, 75% to 90% of them singletons, with 1.1% in the top ten. The chain joins TRBV9 to TRBJ2-5; 9 nucleotides align to TRBD1. This clonotype was sampled from a man younger than 45 who had recovered from COVID-19. Sequenced sample: PBMCs or T cells enriched from blood (not recorded which). CDR3 nucleotide sequence: TGTGCCAGCAGCGTAGGGACAGGGGCAGGACAGACCCAGTACTTC. This gives the protein CASSVGTGAGQTQYF.